A single sample gave rise to the 17 T cell receptor beta chains below, sequenced in a study of PD-1 blockade in classical Hodgkin lymphoma. Sequencing used immunoSEQ multiplex PCR; TCRdb keeps in-frame clones, though not all of them. The sample lists around 5,000 clones; around 80% were seen once. Every one of the patients relapsed after autologous stem cell transplantation (brentuximab vedotin exposure was variable). From thawed PBMCs, magnetic negative selection was used to isolate the CD8+ T cells. The source was CD8+ T cells from blood, collected at baseline. The receptors come from a human donor with classical Hodgkin lymphoma.

The chain uses TRBV28 and TRBJ2-5, with a possible D match to TRBD2 (6 bases). Germline lookup yields CDR1 MDHEN and CDR2 SYDVKM. V was pared by 8 bases and J by 1 base, with 11 bases between. The CDR3 spans 13 residues. This chain's CDR3 is CASARETQETQYF. The CDR3 DNA reads as TGTGCCAGCGCCCGGGAGACCCAAGAGACCCAGTACTTC.

The chain has TRBV4-2 and TRBJ2-3; possibly TRBD2 for D (6 bases). The germline V and J ends were trimmed by 4 bases and 5 bases, with 19 bases remaining between them. CDR1 and CDR2 from the germline V gene are LGHNA and YNFKEQ. The CDR3 loop spans 16 amino acids. CDR3 DNA: TGTGCCAGCAGCCGCCGCGGAGGGGATGGTGGAGATACGCAGTATTTT. It codes for CASSRRGGDGGDTQYF.

This clone was seen a handful of times. CDR3 loop: CASRQGFGSNQPQHF. In DNA form, the CDR3 reads TGTGCCAGTAGACAGGGTTTCGGGAGCAATCAGCCCCAGCATTTT. This chain uses TRBV2 with TRBJ1-5; 7 nucleotides agree with TRBD1. Trimming took 9 bases from V and 1 from J; bases not matched to a gene: 9. Germline CDR1 and CDR2: SNHLY and FYNNEI. The CDR3 runs 15 residues.

This clone has just one count. The V call is TRBV9, the J call TRBJ2-1, with D possibly TRBD2 on 7 matching bases. From germline, CDR1 is SGDLS and CDR2 YYNGEE. This CDR3 is 12 amino acids long. V was shortened by 3 bases and J by 10 bases, with 11 bases between the two germline ends. Written as DNA, the CDR3 is TGTGCCAGCAGCGCGGGGGGCAGGGAGCAGTTCTTC. The encoded protein is CASSAGGREQFF.

This chain uses TRBV9 with TRBJ2-5; 8 nucleotides line up with TRBD2. The ends lost 0 bases at V and 4 bases at J; junction bases unmatched: 5. The germline V gene encodes CDR1 SGDLS and CDR2 YYNGEE. This CDR3 spans 15 amino acids. The CDR3 nucleotides are TGTGCCAGCAGCGTAGAGGCTAGCGGGCTAGAGACCCAGTACTTC. It specifies CASSVEASGLETQYF.

The V call is TRBV9, the J call TRBJ1-1; possibly TRBD1 for D (6 bases). Germline V gene lookup returns CDR1 SGDLS and CDR2 YYNGEE. The length of the CDR3 is 14 residues. V shed 0 bases and J shed 6 bases, with 12 bases lying between them. CDR3 loop: CASSVDRAGAEAFF. The CDR3 region has the DNA TGTGCCAGCAGCGTAGACAGGGCGGGCGCTGAAGCTTTCTTT.

The chain recombines TRBV10-3 with TRBJ2-6; tentative D call: TRBD2 (5 bases). Germline CDR1 reads ENHRY; CDR2 reads SYGVKD. V shed 6 bases and J shed 2 bases, with 8 bases lying between them. This CDR3 spans 14 amino acids. DNA of the CDR3: TGTGCCATCAGAACTAGTACTGGGGCCAACGTCCTGACTTTC. Translating gives CAIRTSTGANVLTF.

The V gene is TRBV9, the J gene TRBJ2-3; 9 positions agree with TRBD2. The CDR3 length is 18 residues. V was pared by 0 bases and J by 4 bases, with 12 bases of the junction left unmatched. Germline V gives CDR1 SGDLS, CDR2 YYNGEE. The CDR3 DNA reads as TGTGCCAGCAGCGTAGGGCTGGCGGGGGGGGTCTTCTCAGATACGCAGTATTTT. Translated: CASSVGLAGGVFSDTQYF.

This clone has a handful of counts. In nucleotides, the CDR3 is TGCGCCAGCAGCCAGGACTCCTCGTGGACAGGGACCTACGAGCAGTACTTC. This encodes CASSQDSSWTGTYEQYF. This chain links TRBV4-1 with TRBJ2-7, with 8 nucleotides matching TRBD1. Germline trimming cut 3 bases from V and 2 bases from J; bases unmatched to any gene: 12. Looked up from germline, CDR1 is MGHRA and CDR2 is YSYEKL. This CDR3 spans 17 amino acids.

V gene TRBV11-2 combines with J gene TRBJ2-1, with D possibly being TRBD1 (5 bases). The ends were cut back, 5 bases at V and 7 bases at J, with 12 bases in the middle. Germline CDR1 SGHAT, CDR2 FQNNGV. The CDR3 length is 13 residues. CDR3 sequence: CASSPGMGNEQFF. In DNA, the CDR3 is TGTGCCAGCAGCCCAGGGATGGGGAATGAGCAGTTCTTC.

The count of this clone is one. The chain has TRBV5-1 and TRBJ2-1, with TRBD2 identical over 8 bases. The CDR3 extends over 17 amino acids. J gave up 4 bases and V 0 bases, and 9 bases lay outside the gene matches. Germline V CDR1 and CDR2: SGHRS, YFSETQ. The CDR3 DNA reads as TGCGCCAGCAGCTTGGGGGCCACTAGCGGCGTTTACAATGAGCAGTTCTTC. Translation gives CASSLGATSGVYNEQFF.

The chain has TRBV28 and TRBJ2-7; D is undetermined. Germline V CDR1 and CDR2: MDHEN, SYDVKM. The CDR3 loop spans 14 amino acids. The V end was cut by 2 bases, the J end by 4 bases, with 12 bases between. The CDR3: CASSLLVGRYEQYF. The DNA for the CDR3 is TGTGCCAGCAGTTTACTGGTGGGCCGGTACGAGCAGTACTTC.

As DNA, the CDR3 is TGTGCCAGCAGCTTAGCGGGTCGACCCTACGAGCAGTACTTC. Translated: CASSLAGRPYEQYF. J is TRBJ2-5 and V is TRBV13, with D hard to call. The DNA end is more similar to TRBJ2-7, so the J call may be wrong. The CDR3 has 14 amino acids. CDR1 PRHDT and CDR2 FYEKMQ come from the germline V gene (reference sequence).

The sample holds one count of this clone. The gene calls are TRBV4-1 and TRBJ2-7; 7 nucleotides line up with TRBD2. V trimming: 5 bases; J trimming: 4 bases; junction bases outside the gene matches: 14. The germline gives CDR1 MGHRA, CDR2 YSYEKL. CDR3 length: 16 residues. In nucleotides, the CDR3 is TGCGCCAGCAGCTTGAGCGGCGGACTAGGGAATTACGAGCAGTACTTC. Amino acid sequence: CASSLSGGLGNYEQYF.

V gene TRBV29-1 combines with J gene TRBJ2-1, with no clear D. The V and J ends lost 4 bases and 0 bases respectively, with 10 bases between them. The CDR3 spans 14 residues. Germline V gene data show CDR1 as SQVTM and CDR2 as ANQGSEA. The CDR3 sequence is CSVGTSSSYNEQFF. CDR3 nucleotides: TGCAGCGTTGGGACGTCGAGCTCCTACAATGAGCAGTTCTTC.

The sample holds one count of this clone. V gene TRBV9 combines with J gene TRBJ2-3; 9 bases align to TRBD1. The CDR3 is made up of 18 amino acids. Germline V lookup: CDR1 SGDLS, CDR2 YYNGEE. V lost 4 bases, J lost 1 base, and 13 bases stayed unmatched. Here the CDR3 DNA reads TGTGCCAGCAGCCCAGCCGCCGGGACAGGGTCCGGCACAGATACGCAGTATTTT. It is translated as CASSPAAGTGSGTDTQYF.

The chain links TRBV18 to TRBJ2-4; D not resolved. The CDR3 has 15 residues. Germline assignment: CDR1 KGHSH and CDR2 LQKENI. Between the trimmed V and J ends, which lost 4 bases and 0 bases, there was a span of 10 bases. The CDR3 region has the DNA TGTGCCAGCTCACGGTTGGATCTAGCCAAAAACATTCAGTACTTC. Translated, it gives CASSRLDLAKNIQYF.